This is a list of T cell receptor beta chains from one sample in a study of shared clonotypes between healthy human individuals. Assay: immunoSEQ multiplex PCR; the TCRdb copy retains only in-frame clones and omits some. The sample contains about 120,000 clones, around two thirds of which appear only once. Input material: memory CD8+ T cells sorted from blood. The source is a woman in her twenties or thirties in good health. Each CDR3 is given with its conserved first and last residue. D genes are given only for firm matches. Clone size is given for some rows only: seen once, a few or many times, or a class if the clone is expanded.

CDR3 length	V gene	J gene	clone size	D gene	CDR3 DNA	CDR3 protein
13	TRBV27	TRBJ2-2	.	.	TGTGCCAGCAGTTTAGGGCTCCCCGGGGAGCTGTTTTTT	CASSLGLPGELFF
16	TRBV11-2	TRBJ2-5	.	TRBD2	TGTGCCAGCAGCTTAGATCTGGGGGGGTACCAAGAGACCCAGTACTTC	CASSLDLGGYQETQYF
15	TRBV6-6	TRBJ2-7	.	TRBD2	TGTGCCAGCAGTTACGCTAGCGGGAGCTCCTACGAGCAGTACTTC	CASSYASGSSYEQYF
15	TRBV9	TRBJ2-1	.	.	TGTGCCAGCAGCTTAGCAAGCGGGTTTTACAATGAGCAGTTCTTC	CASSLASGFYNEQFF
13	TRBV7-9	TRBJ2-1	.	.	TGTGCCAGCAGCTCGAGTTATAACAATGAGCAGTTCTTC	CASSSSYNNEQFF
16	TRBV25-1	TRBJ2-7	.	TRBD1	TGTGCCACCGGGGGTTGGGGGACAGGGGGCGGAGACGAGCAGTACTTC	CATGGWGTGGGDEQYF
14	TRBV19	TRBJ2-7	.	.	TGTGCCAGTAGTTCCCGAACAAATAGCTACGAGCAGTACTTC	CASSSRTNSYEQYF
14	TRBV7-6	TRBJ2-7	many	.	TGTGCCAGCAGCTTAGGCGGAGAAAGCTACGAGCAGTACTTC	CASSLGGESYEQYF
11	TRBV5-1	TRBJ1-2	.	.	TGCGCCAGCAGCTTGTTTGATGGCTACACCTTC	CASSLFDGYTF
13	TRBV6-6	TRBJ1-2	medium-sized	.	TGTGCCAGCAGTTATGTTGGGAACTATGGCTACACCTTC	CASSYVGNYGYTF
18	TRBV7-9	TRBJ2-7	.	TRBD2	TGTGCCAGCAGCCCGAAGGGGGCTAGCGGGAGTCTTTTCTACGAGCAGTACTTC	CASSPKGASGSLFYEQYF
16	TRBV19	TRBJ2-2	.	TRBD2	TGTGCCAGTTCCCAAGGGGACTATACGAACACCGGGGAGCTGTTTTTT	CASSQGDYTNTGELFF
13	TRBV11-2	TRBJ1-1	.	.	TGTGCCAGCAGCACGCAGAAAGACACTGAAGCTTTCTTT	CASSTQKDTEAFF
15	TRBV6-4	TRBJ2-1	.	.	TGTGCCAGCAGTGGAACTAGTGGGGACTACAATGAGCAGTTCTTC	CASSGTSGDYNEQFF
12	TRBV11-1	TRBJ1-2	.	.	TGTGCCAGCAGCTTAGGCCCGGGGGGCTACACCTTC	CASSLGPGGYTF
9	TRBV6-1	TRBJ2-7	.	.	TGTGCCACCGGGCTTAAGGAGTACTTC	CATGLKEYF